A selection of T cell receptor beta chains follows, all from one sample in a study of OX40 agonist ivuxolimab in advanced cancers. The table came from immunoSEQ multiplex PCR; TCRdb's copy has only in-frame clones and leaves some out. The sample lists roughly 80,000 clones, roughly 87% occurring once. The sample was CD4+ or CD8+ T cells sorted from blood, taken in a trial of the OX40 agonist ivuxolimab. The receptor source for this set is an adult with an advanced solid tumor such as melanoma, head and neck, liver or kidney cancer. Both conserved end residues are part of each CDR3. D genes are given only for firm matches. Clone size is not always given. Where it is, it says once, few, many or a class for expanded clones.

abundance	v_gene	j_gene	len	d_gene	CDR3nt	CDR3aa
.	TRBV6-5	TRBJ1-2	14	.	TGTGCCAGCAGTTACGGGCAGCTTAGCTATGGCTACACCTTC	CASSYGQLSYGYTF
.	TRBV11-1	TRBJ2-7	14	.	TGTGCCAGCAGACCCGACAGGGAGGATTACGAGCAGTACTTC	CASRPDREDYEQYF
.	TRBV7-7	TRBJ2-3	15	TRBD2	TGTGCCAGCAGCAAGGGACTAGCGGGCACAGATACGCAGTATTTT	CASSKGLAGTDTQYF
.	TRBV28	TRBJ2-2	13	.	TGTGCCAGCAGACCCGGGCCCAACGGGGAGCTGTTTTTT	CASRPGPNGELFF
.	TRBV5-4	TRBJ2-7	13	.	TGTGCCAGCAGCTCCCGGACAGCCTTAGAGCAGTACTTC	CASSSRTALEQYF
.	TRBV30	TRBJ2-6	12	.	TGTGCCTGGAACCCCGGGGCCAACGTCCTGACTTTC	CAWNPGANVLTF
.	TRBV7-9	TRBJ2-3	15	TRBD2	TGTGCCAGCAGCCACGGACTAGCGGGACCAGATACGCAGTATTTT	CASSHGLAGPDTQYF
few	TRBV6-5	TRBJ1-1	14	.	TGTGCCAGCAGCCTTTCCCAGTCTAGCACTGAAGCTTTCTTT	CASSLSQSSTEAFF
.	TRBV5-4	TRBJ1-1	14	TRBD1	TGTGCCAGCAGCTACCGGACAGGGGGCACTGAAGCTTTCTTT	CASSYRTGGTEAFF
.	TRBV2	TRBJ1-1	13	.	TGTGCCAGCAGGAAGGGCATGGATACTGAAGCTTTCTTT	CASRKGMDTEAFF
few	TRBV19	TRBJ1-5	13	.	TGTGCCAGTAGCCCCTGGGAGGGTGCGCCCCAGCATTTT	CASSPWEGAPQHF
.	TRBV7-8	TRBJ2-2	15	.	TGTGCCAGCAAACCCTACAGGGTGCGCACCGGGGAGCTGTTTTTT	CASKPYRVRTGELFF
.	TRBV11-3	TRBJ2-7	13	.	TGTGCCAGCAGCGCGGACAGATTCTACGAGCAGTACTTC	CASSADRFYEQYF
.	TRBV7-2	TRBJ2-7	14	.	TGTGCCAGCAGCTTCCAGGGGCAGGGGGGCGAGCAGTACTTC	CASSFQGQGGEQYF
.	TRBV19	TRBJ2-5	13	TRBD1	TGTGCCGCCAGCGGGACAGGGGGAGAGACCCAGTACTTC	CAASGTGGETQYF
.	TRBV7-2	TRBJ1-2	13	.	TGTGCCAGCAGCTTGGACAGTAACTATGGCTACACCTTC	CASSLDSNYGYTF
.	TRBV6-4	TRBJ2-2	14	.	TGTGCCAGCAGGAGGGAAGGAAGTGGCGGGGAGCTGTTTTTT	CASRREGSGGELFF
.	TRBV5-5	TRBJ2-2	17	TRBD2	TGTGCCAGCAGCCCCGGACTAGCGGCCTCTAAAACCGGGGAGCTGTTTTTT	CASSPGLAASKTGELFF
.	TRBV6-6	TRBJ2-2	14	.	TGTGCCACCGTCGGGACTTCGAACACCGGGGAGCTGTTTTTT	CATVGTSNTGELFF
few	TRBV18	TRBJ1-1	15	.	TGTGCCAGCTCACCACTGGTCCCCCCGGACACTGAAGCTTTCTTT	CASSPLVPPDTEAFF
.	TRBV6-4	TRBJ1-1	15	TRBD1	TGTGCCATACATCTCCAACAGGGGTCGAACACTGAAGCTTTCTTT	CAIHLQQGSNTEAFF
.	TRBV29-1	TRBJ2-3	14	TRBD1	TGCAGCGTTGCGGCACAGGGGAACACAGATACGCAGTATTTT	CSVAAQGNTDTQYF
.	TRBV4-2	TRBJ1-1	13	TRBD1	TGTGCCAGCAGCCAAGATGAAGGGGGCAAAGCTTTCTTT	CASSQDEGGKAFF
.	TRBV4-2	TRBJ2-1	14	.	TGTGCCAGCAGCCAAGATAAGCAGAGGGATGAGCAGTTCTTC	CASSQDKQRDEQFF
once	TRBV19	TRBJ2-7	13	.	TGTGCCAGTAGTATCAACGAGGTTCACGAGCAGTACTTC	CASSINEVHEQYF
.	TRBV6-5	TRBJ2-2	15	.	TGTGCCAGCACCCCGACAGGAGTTACCACCGGGGAGCTGTTTTTT	CASTPTGVTTGELFF
.	TRBV29-1	TRBJ2-7	13	.	TGCAGCGTTGAGAGGGACATCGGGCCCGAGCAGTACTTC	CSVERDIGPEQYF
.	TRBV6-5	TRBJ2-3	15	TRBD2	TGTGCCAGCAGTTACTCCGGGGGGGCCAGGGATACGCAGTATTTT	CASSYSGGARDTQYF
.	TRBV11-3	TRBJ2-1	15	TRBD1	TGTGCCAGCAGCCCAGGGGGCGGAACCTACAATGAGCAGTTCTTC	CASSPGGGTYNEQFF
.	TRBV11-3	TRBJ1-1	14	.	TGTGCCAGCAGCACCCGGACAGTGAACACTGAAACTTTCTTT	CASSTRTVNTETFF
.	TRBV5-1	TRBJ1-6	14	.	TGCGCCAGCAGCTTGGAATCTGGGAATTCACCCCTCCACTTT	CASSLESGNSPLHF
few	TRBV21-1	TRBJ2-7	12	.	TGTGCCAGCAATAACGAGACTAACGAGCAGTACTTC	CASNNETNEQYF
.	TRBV10-3	TRBJ2-5	12	.	TGTGCCATCAGTGAGTCGGGAGAGACCCAGTACTTC	CAISESGETQYF
.	TRBV7-2	TRBJ2-7	13	TRBD1	TGTGCCAGCAGCTTCGTCCAGGGGGACGAGCAGTACTTC	CASSFVQGDEQYF
.	TRBV10-3	TRBJ1-1	16	TRBD1	TGTGCCATCAGGGACTCAGGGGGCTCCATGAACACTGAAGCTTTCTTT	CAIRDSGGSMNTEAFF
.	TRBV18	TRBJ1-3	16	.	TGTGCCAGCTCGCTCGAGGACAGCGTCTCTGGAAACACCATATATTTT	CASSLEDSVSGNTIYF
once	TRBV28	TRBJ2-2	16	TRBD1	TGTGCCAGCAGTTTATTAGGGACAGTTAACACCGGGGAGCTGTTTTTT	CASSLLGTVNTGELFF
.	TRBV28	TRBJ2-7	13	.	TGTGCCAGCAGGCAGGAACCCTCCTACGAGCAGTACTTC	CASRQEPSYEQYF
.	TRBV5-3	TRBJ2-7	15	TRBD1	TGTGCCAGCAGCCGCCACGGGACAGCTAGGTACGAGCAGTACTTC	CASSRHGTARYEQYF
.	TRBV29-1	TRBJ2-7	13	TRBD1	TGCAGCGTTGAGAGTACAGGGGTCGGCGAGCAGTACTTC	CSVESTGVGEQYF
.	TRBV25-1	TRBJ1-4	14	.	TGTGCCAGCAGTGACGAGCCATCTAATGAAAAACTGTTTTTT	CASSDEPSNEKLFF
.	TRBV28	TRBJ2-7	14	TRBD2	TGTGCCAGCAGGTCTAGCGGGGCGCGCTACGAGCAGTACTTC	CASRSSGARYEQYF
.	TRBV21-1	TRBJ2-7	16	.	TGTGCCAGCAGCAGCCGGAGGGCCGGGAAGCGGTACGAGCAGTACTTC	CASSSRRAGKRYEQYF
.	TRBV7-8	TRBJ1-2	14	.	TGTGCCAGCAGCTCACGTGGACGGTTCTATGGCTACACCTTC	CASSSRGRFYGYTF
.	TRBV29-1	TRBJ2-3	15	TRBD2	TGCAGCGTTGACGGGACTAGCGGTTACACAGATACGCAGTATTTT	CSVDGTSGYTDTQYF
.	TRBV18	TRBJ1-1	15	.	TGTGCCAGCTCATCGGGACCGGGAAGCGGCACTGAAGCTTTCTTT	CASSSGPGSGTEAFF
.	TRBV27	TRBJ1-1	12	TRBD1	TGTGCCAGCAGTTCACAGGGGATGAGGGCTTTCTTT	CASSSQGMRAFF
.	TRBV7-2	TRBJ2-6	17	.	TGTGCCAGCAACCCGGACAGGACTATCTCTGGGGCCAACGTCCTGACTTTC	CASNPDRTISGANVLTF